This entry lists 21 T cell receptor beta chains sequenced from one sample in a study of blood T cell repertoires in COVID-19. Only in-frame clones appear in the TCRdb table, and some are missing; sequencing was by immunoSEQ multiplex PCR. This table has fewer than 120,000 clones, 80% to 90% appearing once. The sample was peripheral blood. The receptors were sampled from a woman aged 60-75 years with acute or convalescent COVID-19.

The V and J genes are TRBV19 and TRBJ1-2; D unresolved. The V gene lost 8 bases and the J gene lost 3 bases, with 16 bases spanning the gap. The CDR3 is 14 amino acids. The germline V gene encodes CDR1 LNHDA and CDR2 SQIVND (reference sequence). CDR3 amino acids: CASGPHGGDYGYTF. As DNA, the CDR3 is TGTGCCAGTGGTCCCCATGGCGGGGACTATGGCTACACCTTC.

The gene calls are TRBV29-1 and TRBJ1-2, with TRBD1 matching 8 bases. The CDR3 runs to 14 residues. Germline-derived CDR1 and CDR2 are SQVTM and ANQGSEA. V shed 2 bases, J shed 4 bases, and the junction held 6 bases outside the gene matches. The CDR3 region has the DNA TGCAGCGTTGAAATTGGACAGGGTGGCTATGGCTACACCTTC. Protein product: CSVEIGQGGYGYTF.

The chain combines TRBV7-9 with TRBJ2-3; D remains unclear. CDR3 length: 16 residues. V was shortened by 6 bases and J by 3 bases, with 19 bases between the two germline ends. Germline V gene data show CDR1 as SEHNR and CDR2 as FQNEAQ (reference sequence). CDR3 DNA sequence: TGTGCCAGCAGTTCAAACCGTATATCAGAAACAGATACGCAGTATTTT. It translates to CASSSNRISETDTQYF.

CDR3 sequence: CASSGLTTGYTF. In nucleotides, the CDR3 is TGTGCCAGCAGCGGACTTACCACAGGCTACACCTTC. The rearrangement joins TRBV7-9 to TRBJ1-2, with D unclear. The CDR3 contains 12 residues. Trimming cost V 5 bases and J 8 bases, with 12 bases left between them. CDR1 and CDR2 from the germline V gene are SEHNR and FQNEAQ (reference sequence). The full variable domain, completed using reference TRBV7-9 and TRBJ1-2, is DTGVSQNPRHKITKRGQNVTFRCDPISEHNRLYWYRQTLGQGPEFLTYFQNEAQLEKSRLLSDRFSAERPKGSFSTLEIQRTEQGDSAMYLCASSGLTTGYTFGSGTRLTVV.

This clone has a handful of counts. V usage is TRBV28 and J usage is TRBJ1-4; D unresolved. Trimming removed 3 bases at V and 4 bases at J, with 9 bases between. This CDR3 is built from 14 residues. Germline assignment: CDR1 MDHEN and CDR2 SYDVKM. The CDR3: CASSFIQYNEKLFF. CDR3 coding DNA: TGTGCCAGCAGTTTCATCCAGTATAATGAAAAACTGTTTTTT.

The rearrangement links TRBV9 to TRBJ1-1; D gene uncertain. The V and J ends lost 2 bases and 0 bases respectively, with 14 bases between them. Germline CDR1 reads SGDLS; CDR2 reads YYNGEE. This CDR3 contains 16 residues. The CDR3 region is CASSVEVTEMNTEAFF. As DNA, the CDR3 is TGTGCCAGCAGCGTGGAGGTTACAGAAATGAACACTGAAGCTTTCTTT.

A single count supports this clone. The CDR3 here is CASSQGGGLWGVGTEAFF. CDR3 in DNA: TGTGCCAGCAGCCAAGGCGGCGGGCTTTGGGGGGTGGGGACTGAAGCTTTCTTT. The chain combines TRBV3-1 (or the pseudogene TRBV3-2) with TRBJ1-1, with D possibly TRBD1 on 5 matching bases. The V gene lost 1 base and the J gene lost 5 bases, with 23 bases spanning the gap. The germline gives CDR1 LGHDT, CDR2 YNNKEL (reference sequence). The CDR3 has 18 amino acids.

This chain uses TRBV6-2 or TRBV6-3 with TRBJ2-1; D perhaps matches TRBD1 (5 bases). The CDR3 contains 13 residues. V lost 2 bases, J lost 5 bases, and 7 bases lay in between. In germline, CDR1 is MNHEY, CDR2 SVGEGT. CDR3 nucleotide sequence: TGTGCCAGCAGTTACACCAGGGACAATGAGCAGTTCTTC. This sequence encodes CASSYTRDNEQFF.

In its sample, this clone was seen once. This chain links TRBV14 with TRBJ1-1; tentative D call: TRBD1 (6 bases). V lost 2 bases and J 7 bases, leaving 11 bases between the germline ends. Germline V gives CDR1 SGHDN, CDR2 FVKESK. The CDR3 is 13 amino acids. CDR3 residues: CASSQTTDSEAFF. The DNA for the CDR3 is TGTGCCAGCAGCCAAACTACGGACAGTGAAGCTTTCTTT. The full variable domain, its missing parts supplied by reference TRBV14 and TRBJ1-1, is EAGVTQFPSHSVIEKGQTVTLRCDPISGHDNLYWYRRVMGKEIKFLLHFVKESKQDESGMPNNRFLAERTGGTYSTLKVQPAELEDSGVYFCASSQTTDSEAFFGQGTRLTVV.

V gene TRBV2 combines with J gene TRBJ1-1, with TRBD1 matching over 8 bases. This CDR3 has 15 amino acids. V trimming: 7 bases; J trimming: 7 bases; junction bases outside the gene matches: 14. CDR1 SNHLY and CDR2 FYNNEI come from the germline V gene. CDR3 region: CASTPRAGGAIEAFF. The CDR3 DNA follows: TGTGCCAGCACCCCTCGGGCAGGGGGCGCAATTGAAGCTTTCTTT.

This clone occurred once. The chain links TRBV5-1 to TRBJ2-2, with no clear D. The CDR3 has 14 amino acids. Germline CDR1 reads SGHRS; CDR2 reads YFSETQ. The V end was cut by 0 bases, the J end by 2 bases, with 5 bases between. CDR3 DNA sequence: TGCGCCAGCAGCTTGGCCTTCAACACCGGGGAGCTGTTTTTT. This encodes CASSLAFNTGELFF.

The chain links TRBV10-3 to TRBJ1-4; D may be TRBD1 (5 bases). The germline CDR1 and CDR2 sequences are ENHRY and SYGVKD. Trimming shortened V by 6 bases and J by 8 bases, and 13 bases separated the two germline ends. The CDR3 length is 13 residues. The CDR3 DNA reads as TGTGCCATCAGACAGGTCCTCTGGGAAAAACTGTTTTTT. Translation: CAIRQVLWEKLFF.

The rearrangement uses TRBV30 and TRBJ1-1; the D gene is possibly TRBD1 (6 bases). The V gene's germline CDR1 is GTSNPN and CDR2 SVGIG (reference sequence). V gave up 6 bases and J gave up 8 bases, with 16 bases separating them. This CDR3 comprises 12 residues. As DNA, the CDR3 is TGTGCCTGCACCAGGGGCTTGGGAGAAGCTTTCTTT. Its translation: CACTRGLGEAFF. The complete variable domain, with remaining parts taken from reference TRBV30 and TRBJ1-1, reads SQTIHQWPATLVQPVGSPLSLECTVEGTSNPNLYWYRQAAGRGLQLLFYSVGIGQISSEVPQNLSASRPQDRQFILSSKKLLLSDSGFYLCACTRGLGEAFFGQGTRLTVV.

The J gene is TRBJ2-5, the V gene TRBV11-2, with TRBD1 matching 9 bases. The V gene's germline CDR1 is SGHAT and CDR2 FQNNGV. V trimming: 3 bases; J trimming: 5 bases; junction bases outside the gene matches: 10. The CDR3 contains 16 residues. CDR3 coding DNA: TGTGCCAGCAGCTTCCCCCGGGACAGGGAGGCGGAGACCCAGTACTTC. This codes for CASSFPRDREAETQYF.

Only a few counts were recorded for this clone. The chain uses TRBV19 and TRBJ1-4, with 8 bases fitting TRBD1. CDR3 length: 17 residues. The germline gives CDR1 LNHDA, CDR2 SQIVND (reference sequence). The ends lost 6 bases at V and 3 bases at J; junction bases unmatched: 12. CDR3 residues: CASSIRGQGAANEKLFF. CDR3 bases: TGTGCCAGTAGCATAAGGGGCCAGGGGGCGGCTAATGAAAAACTGTTTTTT.

The CDR3 DNA sequence: TGCGCCAGCAGCCCGGGACAGGCCTCTAACTATGGCTACACCTTC. Translating it yields CASSPGQASNYGYTF. The chain links TRBV5-1 to TRBJ1-2, with 8 bases aligning to TRBD1. The trim removed 4 bases at V and 0 bases at J, leaving 5 bases unmatched. Germline V gene data show CDR1 as SGHRS and CDR2 as YFSETQ. The CDR3 is 15 amino acids.

The rearrangement joins TRBV11-2 to TRBJ1-6; D remains ambiguous. V was shortened by 2 bases and J by 11 bases, with 7 bases between the two germline ends. From germline, CDR1 is SGHAT and CDR2 FQNNGV. The CDR3 has 12 residues. CDR3: CASSLQDPPLHF. The CDR3 DNA reads TGTGCCAGCAGCTTACAGGATCCACCCCTCCACTTT.

The chain combines TRBV5-1 with TRBJ2-7; D unclear. Germline CDR1 SGHRS, CDR2 YFSETQ. Trimming shortened V by 4 bases and J by 1 base, and 15 bases separated the two germline ends. The CDR3 runs to 15 residues. The CDR3 DNA follows: TGCGCCAGCAGCCCCCAAGCCGCGGTATCCTACGAGCAGTACTTC. Its translation: CASSPQAAVSYEQYF.

DNA of the CDR3: TGTGCCAGCAGCCAAGCGGAGGACGGTCTAGAGACCCAGTACTTC. Protein product: CASSQAEDGLETQYF. This chain links TRBV4-2 with TRBJ2-5; a possible D gene is TRBD2 (5 bases). The V end was cut by 1 base, the J end by 4 bases, with 13 bases between. The CDR3 extends over 15 amino acids. Per germline, CDR1 LGHNA and CDR2 YNFKEQ.

This clone has only a few counts. The chain uses TRBV6-5 and TRBJ1-5; 9 bases are a match to TRBD1. This CDR3 is built from 14 residues. Losses at the gene ends were 4 bases for V and 5 bases for J; bases not matched to a gene: 3. Germline V gene sequence: CDR1 MNHEY, CDR2 SVGAGI. CDR3 nucleotides: TGTGCCAGCAGTTCCCGGGACAGGGATCAGCCCCAGCATTTT. Protein: CASSSRDRDQPQHF.

The genes are TRBV4-3 and TRBJ1-5; D is possibly TRBD1 (5 bases). The V and J ends lost 0 bases and 9 bases respectively, with 21 bases between them. CDR3 length: 17 residues. Germline loops: CDR1 LGHNA, CDR2 YSLEER. The CDR3 reads CASSQDPWRAAGGPQHF. In DNA, the CDR3 is TGCGCCAGCAGCCAAGACCCCTGGAGGGCCGCCGGGGGGCCCCAGCATTTT.